These 26 T cell receptor beta chains originate from one sample sequenced in a study of T cells in localized non-small cell lung cancer. Only in-frame clones appear in the TCRdb table, and some are missing; sequencing was by immunoSEQ multiplex PCR. Of about 40,000 clones in the sample, around 90% are singletons; the top ten hold roughly 3.6%. The sequenced sample was peripheral blood, obtained before any cancer treatment. The receptors were gathered from a man aged 18 to 49 with stage I lung adenocarcinoma.

The CDR3 DNA sequence: TGTGCCAGCAGTTCGACCGGGACAGGGTCTTCCACTGAAGCTTTCTTT. This codes for CASSSTGTGSSTEAFF. The rearrangement joins TRBV2 to TRBJ1-1; 9 positions agree with TRBD1. V gave up 5 bases and J gave up 4 bases; unmatched junction bases: 11. The CDR3 covers 16 residues. Germline CDR1 is SNHLY and CDR2 is FYNNEI. Based on the CDR3 plus reference TRBV2 and TRBJ1-1, the full variable domain is EPEVTQTPSHQVTQMGQEVILRCVPISNHLYFYWYRQILGQKVEFLVSFYNNEISEKSEIFDDQFSVERPDGSNFTLKIRSTKLEDSAMYFCASSSTGTGSSTEAFFGQGTRLTVV.

This clone was seen once. The chain uses TRBV18 and TRBJ2-1, with 10 bases aligning to TRBD2. The J segment lost 6 bases and the V segment lost 4 bases, leaving 9 bases of the junction unmatched. From germline, CDR1 is KGHSH and CDR2 LQKENI. The CDR3 runs to 16 residues. CDR3: CASSLLGTSVGNEQFF. The CDR3 DNA sequence: TGTGCCAGCTCACTACTCGGGACTAGCGTCGGCAATGAGCAGTTCTTC.

J is TRBJ2-3 and V is TRBV9; possibly TRBD2 for D (5 bases). V was cut by 1 base and J by 6 bases, with 18 bases left in between. The CDR3 covers 16 residues. Germline CDR1 and CDR2: SGDLS and YYNGEE. This chain's CDR3 is CASSVLTIPAFDTQYF. In DNA form, the CDR3 reads TGTGCCAGCAGCGTACTGACTATTCCAGCGTTTGATACGCAGTATTTT. The full variable domain, completed using reference TRBV9 and TRBJ2-3, is DSGVTQTPKHLITATGQRVTLRCSPRSGDLSVYWYQQSLDQGLQFLIQYYNGEERAKGNILERFSAQQFPDLHSELNLSSLELGDSALYFCASSVLTIPAFDTQYFGPGTRLTVL.

The rearrangement links TRBV7-2 to TRBJ1-2, with D maybe TRBD1 (6 bases). There are 14 residues in the CDR3. The V end was cut by 1 base, the J end by 5 bases, with 11 bases between. Germline lookup yields CDR1 SGHTA and CDR2 FQGNSA. The CDR3 bases are TGTGCCAGCAGCTTAGTTGGGGGGGCTTATGGCTACACCTTC. This encodes CASSLVGGAYGYTF.

This chain uses TRBV4-2 with TRBJ2-3; 12 bases fit TRBD2. Germline V CDR1 and CDR2: LGHNA, YNFKEQ. J gave up 7 bases and V 0 bases, and 8 bases lay outside the gene matches. CDR3 length equals 17 residues. This chain's CDR3 is CASSQEWASGGANTQYF. CDR3 DNA: TGTGCCAGCAGCCAAGAATGGGCTAGCGGGGGGGCTAATACGCAGTATTTT.

V usage is TRBV7-8 and J usage is TRBJ1-4, with a tentative D call TRBD1 (6 bases). Trimming stripped 4 bases from V and 8 bases from J, with 23 bases between. This CDR3 is built from 17 residues. Germline V gene lookup returns CDR1 SGHVS and CDR2 FQNEAQ. The CDR3 region has the DNA TGTGCCAGCAGCTCACATGGGCAGACAGGAGGCGGAGAAAAACTGTTTTTT. Protein sequence: CASSSHGQTGGGEKLFF. Using reference TRBV7-8 and TRBJ1-4 for the parts outside the CDR3, the full variable domain is GAGVSQSPRYKVAKRGQDVALRCDPISGHVSLFWYQQALGQGPEFLTYFQNEAQLDKSGLPSDRFFAERPEGSVSTLKIQRTQQEDSAVYLCASSSHGQTGGGEKLFFGSGTQLSVL.

This clone was observed a handful of times. This sequence joins TRBV19 and TRBJ1-1; D unresolved. Germline V gives CDR1 LNHDA, CDR2 SQIVND (reference sequence). Trimming took 8 bases from V and 0 from J, leaving 19 bases between them. The CDR3 has 16 amino acids. The CDR3 DNA sequence: TGTGCCAGTTCCAGTCTGAAAGGCTCAATGAACACTGAAGCTTTCTTT. It is translated as CASSSLKGSMNTEAFF.

The chain employs TRBV6-5 and TRBJ1-1; no reliable D call. V lost 2 bases to trimming and J lost 7 bases, with 11 bases between them. The CDR3 length is 13 residues. Germline loops: CDR1 MNHEY, CDR2 SVGAGI. As DNA, the CDR3 is TGTGCCAGCAGTTACGCTGAAGGAATTGAAGCTTTCTTT. Translated, it gives CASSYAEGIEAFF.

The chain employs TRBV27 and TRBJ1-6; 9 nucleotides line up with TRBD1. The junction had 7 bases not matched to a gene; V was cut back by 3 bases and J by 7 bases. This CDR3 is built from 16 residues. Germline-derived CDR1 and CDR2 are MNHEY and SMNVEV (reference sequence). The CDR3 is CASSFRGTGLNSPLHF. In nucleotides, the CDR3 is TGTGCCAGCAGTTTTCGCGGGACAGGGCTAAATTCACCCCTCCACTTT.

This sequence joins TRBV11-2 and TRBJ1-1, with no clear D. Trimming shortened V by 0 bases and J by 1 base, and 6 bases separated the two germline ends. The CDR3 spans 14 residues. Germline CDR1 and CDR2: SGHAT and FQNNGV. As DNA, the CDR3 is TGTGCCAGCAGCTTAGAGGCGGAGAACACTGAAGCTTTCTTT. Residues: CASSLEAENTEAFF.

V and J are TRBV5-1 and TRBJ2-5; tentatively, D is TRBD1 or TRBD2 (5 bases each). Deletions cut 4 bases from V and 5 bases from J, with 15 bases between. CDR3 size: 14 residues. Germline values: CDR1 SGHRS, CDR2 YFSETQ. The CDR3 region has the DNA TGCGCCAGCAGCAAACGGGACCCTGGGGAGACCCAGTACTTC. Translation gives CASSKRDPGETQYF. The entire variable domain, with the rest obtained from reference TRBV5-1 and TRBJ2-5, is as follows: KAGVTQTPRYLIKTRGQQVTLSCSPISGHRSVSWYQQTPGQGLQFLFEYFSETQRNKGNFPGRFSGRQFSNSRSEMNVSTLELGDSALYLCASSKRDPGETQYFGPGTRLLVL.

The rearrangement links TRBV7-8 to TRBJ1-1, with D perhaps matching TRBD1 (6 bases). The CDR3 has 15 amino acids. The germline gives CDR1 SGHVS, CDR2 FQNEAQ. Trimming took 4 bases from V and 4 from J, leaving 16 bases between them. Written as DNA, the CDR3 is TGTGCCAGCAGCTGGTCACAGGGAGAGGGCACTGAAGCTTTCTTT. This codes for CASSWSQGEGTEAFF.

The chain carries TRBV4-3 and TRBJ2-7; 9 bases are shared with TRBD1. V was pared by 2 bases and J by 3 bases, with 8 bases of the junction left unmatched. This CDR3 region has 16 residues. CDR1 is LGHNA and CDR2 is YSLEER in the germline V gene. The CDR3 spells CASSQRPGQGFYEQYF. The CDR3 coding sequence is TGCGCCAGCAGCCAACGACCGGGACAGGGATTCTACGAGCAGTACTTC.

The chain couples TRBV19 to TRBJ1-3; D not certain. The germline gives CDR1 LNHDA, CDR2 SQIVND (reference sequence). The CDR3 contains 15 residues. V was clipped by 4 bases and J by 0 bases, with 10 bases between them. The CDR3 here is CASSTDLISGNTIYF. As DNA, the CDR3 is TGTGCCAGTAGTACTGATCTGATCTCTGGAAACACCATATATTTT.

The gene calls are TRBV5-4 and TRBJ2-5, with TRBD2 matching 11 bases. This CDR3 contains 15 residues. V lost 1 base to trimming and J lost 2 bases; unmatched junction nucleotides: 1. Germline values: CDR1 SGHNT, CDR2 YYREEE (reference sequence). The CDR3 sequence is CASSLRTSGQETQYF. The CDR3 nucleotides read TGTGCCAGCAGCTTGAGGACTAGCGGGCAAGAGACCCAGTACTTC.

The chain links TRBV21-1 to TRBJ1-3; the D call TRBD1 from the table was never checked on the DNA. TRBV21-1 is classified as a pseudogene. The CDR3 contains 15 residues. The CDR3 coding sequence is TGTGCCAGCAGCAAGGAGGGGGCCAGTGGAAACACCATATATTTT. This codes for CASSKEGASGNTIYF.

V gene TRBV4-2 combines with J gene TRBJ1-1; TRBD1 agrees at 7 bases. CDR1 and CDR2 (germline): LGHNA, YNFKEQ. The CDR3 is made up of 16 amino acids. Germline trimming cut 1 base from V and 1 base from J; bases unmatched to any gene: 6. The CDR3 nucleotides read TGTGCCAGCAGCCAAGGAACCGGGACAGCGAACACTGAAGCTTTCTTT. Translation gives CASSQGTGTANTEAFF.

The chain couples TRBV5-6 to TRBJ2-7; D ambiguous. Germline CDR1 and CDR2: SGHDT and YYEEEE. V was pared by 1 base and J by 3 bases, with 11 bases between. CDR3 length: 14 amino acids. The CDR3 sequence: CASSLRAAYYEQYF. The CDR3, as DNA: TGTGCCAGCAGCTTGAGGGCCGCCTACTACGAGCAGTACTTC.

This rearrangement joins TRBV6-6 to TRBJ1-1; 7 bases map to TRBD1. The CDR3 consists of 13 residues. Germline assignment: CDR1 MNHNY and CDR2 SVGAGI (reference sequence). With 7 bases clipped from V and 0 bases from J, the junction kept 2 bases outside the gene matches. The CDR3 DNA reads as TGTGCCAGCAACAGGGGAGTGAACACTGAAGCTTTCTTT. Translated, it gives CASNRGVNTEAFF.

This rearrangement joins TRBV19 to TRBJ2-2; D may correspond to TRBD1 or TRBD2 (6 bases each). Trimming removed 0 bases at V and 9 bases at J, with 11 bases between. The CDR3 totals 14 residues. Germline V lookup: CDR1 LNHDA, CDR2 SQIVND (reference sequence). The CDR3 here is CASSIERGLRELFF. The CDR3 DNA follows: TGTGCCAGTAGTATAGAACGGGGGCTAAGGGAGCTGTTTTTT. The variable domain in full, completed from reference TRBV19 and TRBJ2-2, reads DGGITQSPKYLFRKEGQNVTLSCEQNLNHDAMYWYRQDPGQGLRLIYYSQIVNDFQKGDIAEGYSVSREKKESFPLTVTSAQKNPTAFYLCASSIERGLRELFFGEGSRLTVL.

The chain links TRBV5-4 to TRBJ2-2, with 8 bases that match TRBD2. Germline CDR1 and CDR2: SGHNT and YYREEE (reference sequence). The V segment lost 4 bases and the J segment 0 bases; nucleotides outside the gene matches: 11. The CDR3 extends over 18 amino acids. The CDR3 loop is CASSPGDSGATNTGELFF. CDR3 nucleotides: TGTGCCAGCAGCCCGGGGGATAGCGGGGCTACGAACACCGGGGAGCTGTTTTTT. Full variable domain (remainder filled in from reference TRBV5-4 and TRBJ2-2): ETGVTQSPTHLIKTRGQQVTLRCSSQSGHNTVSWYQQALGQGPQFIFQYYREEENGRGNFPPRFSGLQFPNYSSELNVNALELDDSALYLCASSPGDSGATNTGELFFGEGSRLTVL.

The genes are TRBV29-1 and TRBJ1-5, with D perhaps TRBD1 (6 bases). The CDR3 spans 13 residues. V lost 6 bases and J 5 bases, leaving 14 bases between the germline ends. The germline V gene encodes CDR1 SQVTM and CDR2 ANQGSEA. The CDR3 coding sequence is TGCAGCGTGGCCGGGACATCCGATCAGCCCCAGCATTTT. Encoded protein: CSVAGTSDQPQHF.

In this sample, this clone turned up once. The V and J genes are TRBV30 and TRBJ1-1; D is unresolved. The germline CDR1 and CDR2 sequences are GTSNPN and SVGIG (reference sequence). Between the trimmed V and J ends, which lost 0 bases and 6 bases, there was a span of 8 bases. The CDR3 runs 12 residues. For the CDR3, the DNA is TGTGCCTGGAGTGTAATCTTCGCTGAAGCTTTCTTT. Translated, it gives CAWSVIFAEAFF.

V is TRBV4-1 and J is TRBJ2-6; D call uncertain. CDR1 is MGHRA, CDR2 YSYEKL, per germline. Deletions cut 4 bases from V and 4 bases from J, with 14 bases between. CDR3 length: 16 amino acids. This CDR3 is CASSRLAAIGANVLTF. CDR3 DNA sequence: TGCGCCAGCAGCCGGCTCGCGGCAATAGGGGCCAACGTCCTGACTTTC.

V usage is TRBV6-5 and J usage is TRBJ1-1, with 11 bases lining up with TRBD1. Germline lookup yields CDR1 MNHEY and CDR2 SVGAGI. The CDR3 contains 16 residues. The V and J ends lost 4 bases and 6 bases, in that order; junction bases with no gene match: 10. This CDR3 reads CASSSRTGGGVAEAFF. In DNA form, the CDR3 reads TGTGCCAGCAGTTCCCGGACAGGGGGCGGTGTCGCTGAAGCTTTCTTT.

The chain carries TRBV28 and TRBJ1-4, with D tentatively TRBD1 (6 bases). From germline, CDR1 is MDHEN and CDR2 SYDVKM. Trimming removed 6 bases at V and 8 bases at J, with 19 bases between. This CDR3 has 15 residues. As DNA, the CDR3 is TGTGCCAGCAGCCTCACACAGGGCTCACAGGAAAAACTGTTTTTT. This translates into CASSLTQGSQEKLFF.